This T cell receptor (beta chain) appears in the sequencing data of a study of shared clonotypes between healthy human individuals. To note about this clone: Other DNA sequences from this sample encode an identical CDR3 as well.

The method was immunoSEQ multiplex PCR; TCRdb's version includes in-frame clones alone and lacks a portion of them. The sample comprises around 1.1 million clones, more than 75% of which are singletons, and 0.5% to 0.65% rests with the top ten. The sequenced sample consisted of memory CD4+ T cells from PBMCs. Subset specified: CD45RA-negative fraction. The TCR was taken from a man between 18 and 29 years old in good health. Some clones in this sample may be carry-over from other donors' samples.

The CDR3 reads CSVRRGNTEAFF. The CDR3 DNA is TGCAGCGTTCGCAGGGGGAACACTGAAGCTTTCTTT. The V and J genes are TRBV29-1 and TRBJ1-1; D may be TRBD1 (6 bases). The CDR3 is made up of 12 amino acids. V was shortened by 5 bases and J by 1 base, with 8 bases between the two germline ends. Germline loops: CDR1 SQVTM, CDR2 ANQGSEA.